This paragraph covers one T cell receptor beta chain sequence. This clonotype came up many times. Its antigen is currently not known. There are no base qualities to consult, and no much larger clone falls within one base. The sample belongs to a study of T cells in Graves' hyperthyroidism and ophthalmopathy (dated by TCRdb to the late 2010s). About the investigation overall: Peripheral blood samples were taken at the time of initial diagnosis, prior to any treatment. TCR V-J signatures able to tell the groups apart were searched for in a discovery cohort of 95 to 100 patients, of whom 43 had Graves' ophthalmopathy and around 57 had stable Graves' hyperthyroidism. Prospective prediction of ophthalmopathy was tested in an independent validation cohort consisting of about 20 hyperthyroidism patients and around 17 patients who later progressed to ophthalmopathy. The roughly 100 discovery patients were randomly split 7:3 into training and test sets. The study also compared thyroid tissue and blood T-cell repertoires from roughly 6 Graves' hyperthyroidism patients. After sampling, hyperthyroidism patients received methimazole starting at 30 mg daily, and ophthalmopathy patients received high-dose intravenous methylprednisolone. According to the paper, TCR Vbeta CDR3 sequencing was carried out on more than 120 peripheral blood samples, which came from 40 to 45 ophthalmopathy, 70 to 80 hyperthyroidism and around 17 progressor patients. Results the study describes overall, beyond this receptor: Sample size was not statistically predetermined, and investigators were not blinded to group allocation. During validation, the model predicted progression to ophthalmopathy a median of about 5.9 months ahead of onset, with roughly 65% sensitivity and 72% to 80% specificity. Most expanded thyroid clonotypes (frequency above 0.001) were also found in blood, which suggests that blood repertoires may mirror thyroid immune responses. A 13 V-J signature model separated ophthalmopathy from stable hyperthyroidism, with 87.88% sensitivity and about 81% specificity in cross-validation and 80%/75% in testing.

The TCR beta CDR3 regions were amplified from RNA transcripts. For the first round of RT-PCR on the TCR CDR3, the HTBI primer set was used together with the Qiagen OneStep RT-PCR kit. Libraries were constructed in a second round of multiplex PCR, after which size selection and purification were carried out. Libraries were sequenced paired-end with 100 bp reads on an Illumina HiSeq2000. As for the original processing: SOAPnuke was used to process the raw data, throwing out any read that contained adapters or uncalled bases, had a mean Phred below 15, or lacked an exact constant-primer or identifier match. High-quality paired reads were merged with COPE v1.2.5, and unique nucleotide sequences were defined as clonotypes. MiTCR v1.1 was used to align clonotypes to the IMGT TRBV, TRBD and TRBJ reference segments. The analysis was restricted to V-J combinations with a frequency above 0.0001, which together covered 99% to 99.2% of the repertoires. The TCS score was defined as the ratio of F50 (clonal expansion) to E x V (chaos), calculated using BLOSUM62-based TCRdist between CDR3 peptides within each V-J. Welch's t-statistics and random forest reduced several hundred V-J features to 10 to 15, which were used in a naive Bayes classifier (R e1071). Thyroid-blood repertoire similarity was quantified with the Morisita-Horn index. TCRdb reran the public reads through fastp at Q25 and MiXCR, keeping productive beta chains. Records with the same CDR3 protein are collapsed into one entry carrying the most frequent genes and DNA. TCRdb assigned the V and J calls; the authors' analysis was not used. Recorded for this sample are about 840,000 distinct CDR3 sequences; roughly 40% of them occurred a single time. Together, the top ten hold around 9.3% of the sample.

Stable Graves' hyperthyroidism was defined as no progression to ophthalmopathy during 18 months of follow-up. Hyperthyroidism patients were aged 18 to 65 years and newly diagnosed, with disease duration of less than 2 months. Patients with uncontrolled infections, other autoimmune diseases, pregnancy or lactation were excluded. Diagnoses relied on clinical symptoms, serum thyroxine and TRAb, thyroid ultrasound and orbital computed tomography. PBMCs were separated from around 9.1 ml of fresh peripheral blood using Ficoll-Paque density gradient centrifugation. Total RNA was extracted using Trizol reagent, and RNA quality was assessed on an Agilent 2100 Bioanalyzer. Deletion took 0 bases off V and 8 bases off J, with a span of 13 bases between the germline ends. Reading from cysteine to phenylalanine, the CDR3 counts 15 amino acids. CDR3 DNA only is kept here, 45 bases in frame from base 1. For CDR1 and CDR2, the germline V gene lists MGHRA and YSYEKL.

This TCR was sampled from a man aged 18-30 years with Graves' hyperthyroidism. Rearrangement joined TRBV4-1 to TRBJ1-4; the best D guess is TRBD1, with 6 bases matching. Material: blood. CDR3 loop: CASSQEGQGYEKLFF. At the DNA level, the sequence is TGCGCCAGCAGCCAAGAAGGGCAGGGGTACGAAAAACTGTTTTTT.